These T cell receptor beta chains were read from a single sample in a study of blood T cell repertoires in COVID-19. Profiling relied on immunoSEQ multiplex PCR, and the TCRdb table lists in-frame clones only, not all of them. The table lists about 140,000 clones, 86% of them singletons. The sample comprised peripheral blood. These receptors were collected from a woman between 55 and 75 years old with acute or convalescent COVID-19. Each CDR3 is given with its conserved first and last residue. The D gene is left open where the match is weak. For some rows the clone size is stated as once, few or many, or as a class when expanded; others skip it.

CASSSLRGEQFF | TGTGCCAGCAGTTCTCTTCGAGGTGAGCAGTTCTTC | - | TRBJ2-1 | TRBV12-3/TRBV12-4 | -
CASRGGTDTQYF | TGCGCCAGCAGGGGCGGCACAGATACGCAGTATTTT | few | TRBJ2-3 | TRBV5-1 | -
CASSQGLRDEKLFF | TGTGCCAGTAGTCAGGGGTTACGGGATGAAAAACTGTTTTTT | - | TRBJ1-4 | TRBV19 | -
CASSQAASGGSQPQHF | TGTGCCAGCAGCCAGGCGGCATCGGGGGGCAGTCAACCCCAGCATTTT | - | TRBJ1-5 | TRBV4-2 | -
CASSLGQLGTDTQYF | TGCGCCAGCAGCTTGGGACAGCTGGGCACAGATACGCAGTATTTT | - | TRBJ2-3 | TRBV5-1 | -
CASSVERGGLGYTF | TGTGCCAGCAGCGTAGAGAGAGGCGGGCTTGGCTACACCTTC | - | TRBJ1-2 | TRBV9 | -
CATGTGANYGYTF | TGTGCCACCGGGACAGGGGCTAACTATGGCTACACCTTC | - | TRBJ1-2 | TRBV24-1 | TRBD1
CAISERGQDEQYF | TGTGCCATCAGTGAGAGGGGACAGGACGAGCAGTACTTC | - | TRBJ2-7 | TRBV10-3 | TRBD1
CASSLGLAGVDTQYF | TGTGCCAGCAGCCTGGGACTAGCGGGGGTGGATACGCAGTATTTT | once | TRBJ2-3 | TRBV5-5 | TRBD2
CASSLRVRQGRETQYF | TGCGCCAGCAGTCTGAGGGTACGACAGGGCAGGGAGACCCAGTACTTC | - | TRBJ2-5 | TRBV4-3 | TRBD1
CASSPWDTTEQFF | TGTGCCAGCAGCCCCTGGGACACCACTGAGCAGTTCTTC | - | TRBJ2-1 | TRBV3-1/TRBV3-2 | -
CASSDPGASGGAYGELFF | TGTGCCAGCAGTGACCCCGGGGCTAGCGGGGGGGCCTACGGGGAGCTGTTTTTT | - | TRBJ2-2 | TRBV6-1 | TRBD2
CASSPGRKLIPSGGANTQYF | TGTGCCAGCTCACCGGGCCGGAAGTTAATCCCTTCCGGAGGGGCAAATACGCAGTATTTT | - | TRBJ2-3 | TRBV18 | -
CASTPLDREFTTIYF | TGTGCCAGCACCCCTCTAGACAGGGAATTTACGACCATATATTTT | - | TRBJ1-3 | TRBV28 | TRBD1
CASSLASGGAADTQYF | TGTGCCAGCAGTTTGGCTAGCGGGGGGGCCGCGGATACGCAGTATTTT | - | TRBJ2-3 | TRBV28 | TRBD2
CASSQTTGNGYGYTF | TGCGCCAGCAGCCAAACGACAGGGAATGGCTATGGCTACACCTTC | - | TRBJ1-2 | TRBV4-1 | TRBD1
CASSFDWKQYF | TGTGCCAGCAGTTTCGACTGGAAGCAGTACTTC | - | TRBJ2-7 | TRBV2 | -
CASSYSRASSYNEQFF | TGTGCCAGCAGTTACTCGAGGGCGAGCTCCTACAATGAGCAGTTCTTC | - | TRBJ2-1 | TRBV6-2/TRBV6-3 | -
CASSDAFPNTEAFF | TGTGCCAGCAGTGACGCGTTCCCGAACACTGAAGCTTTCTTT | - | TRBJ1-1 | TRBV2 | -
CASSPDRGLGNTIYF | TGTGCCAGCAGCCCTGACAGGGGGCTTGGAAACACCATATATTTT | - | TRBJ1-3 | TRBV3-1/TRBV3-2 | TRBD1
CASSYGQASNEQFF | TGTGCCAGCAGTTACGGACAGGCTAGCAATGAGCAGTTCTTC | - | TRBJ2-1 | TRBV3-1/TRBV3-2 | TRBD1